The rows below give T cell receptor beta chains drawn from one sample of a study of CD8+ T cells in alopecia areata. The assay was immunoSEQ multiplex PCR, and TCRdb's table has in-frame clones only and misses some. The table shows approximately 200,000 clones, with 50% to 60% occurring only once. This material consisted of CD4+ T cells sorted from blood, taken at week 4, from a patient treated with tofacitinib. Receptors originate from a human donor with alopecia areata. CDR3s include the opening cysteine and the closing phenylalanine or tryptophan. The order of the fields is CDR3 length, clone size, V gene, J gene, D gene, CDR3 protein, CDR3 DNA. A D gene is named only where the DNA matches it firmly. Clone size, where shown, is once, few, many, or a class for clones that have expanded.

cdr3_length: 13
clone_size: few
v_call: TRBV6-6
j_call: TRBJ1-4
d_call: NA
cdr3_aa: CASSVNKGEKLFF
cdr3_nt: TGTGCCAGCAGTGTTAACAAGGGGGAAAAACTGTTTTTT

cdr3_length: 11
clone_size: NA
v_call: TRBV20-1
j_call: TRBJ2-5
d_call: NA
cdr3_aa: CSAPTGETRYF
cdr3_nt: TGCAGTGCTCCGACGGGGGAGACCCGGTACTTC

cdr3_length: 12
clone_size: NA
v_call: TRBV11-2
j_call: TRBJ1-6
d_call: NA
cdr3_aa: CASSLARSPLHF
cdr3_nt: TGTGCCAGCAGCTTGGCTCGCTCACCCCTCCACTTT

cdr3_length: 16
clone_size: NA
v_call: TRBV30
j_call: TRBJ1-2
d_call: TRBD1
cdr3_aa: CAWREPPGTGNYGYTF
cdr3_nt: TGTGCCTGGAGAGAGCCCCCCGGGACAGGGAACTATGGCTACACCTTC

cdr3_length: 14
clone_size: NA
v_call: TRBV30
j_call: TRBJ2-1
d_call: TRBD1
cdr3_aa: CAWLTGTGYNEQFF
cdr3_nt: TGTGCCTGGTTAACCGGGACAGGGTACAATGAGCAGTTCTTC

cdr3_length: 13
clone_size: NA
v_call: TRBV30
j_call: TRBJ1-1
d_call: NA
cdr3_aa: CAWSVQRNTEAFF
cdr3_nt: TGTGCCTGGAGTGTTCAGAGGAACACTGAAGCTTTCTTT

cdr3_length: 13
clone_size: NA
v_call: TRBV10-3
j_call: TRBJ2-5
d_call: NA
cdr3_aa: CAISDSGEETQYF
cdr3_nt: TGTGCCATCAGTGACTCGGGGGAAGAGACCCAGTACTTC

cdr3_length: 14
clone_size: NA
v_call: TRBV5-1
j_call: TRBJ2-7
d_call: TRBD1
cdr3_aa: CASSSDRTLLEQYF
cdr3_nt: TGCGCCAGCAGCTCGGACAGGACTTTACTCGAGCAGTACTTC

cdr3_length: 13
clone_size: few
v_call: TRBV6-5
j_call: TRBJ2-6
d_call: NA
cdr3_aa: CATKTGGANVLTF
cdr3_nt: TGTGCCACCAAGACAGGTGGGGCCAACGTCCTGACTTTC

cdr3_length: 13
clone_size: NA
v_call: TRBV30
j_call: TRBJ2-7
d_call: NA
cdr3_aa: CAWNKGSSYEQYF
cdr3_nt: TGTGCCTGGAATAAGGGGAGCTCCTACGAGCAGTACTTC

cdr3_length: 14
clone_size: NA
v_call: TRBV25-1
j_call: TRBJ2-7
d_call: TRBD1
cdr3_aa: CASSPGQGRSGQYF
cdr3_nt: TGTGCCAGCAGTCCGGGACAGGGGAGATCGGGGCAGTACTTC